This is a list of T cell receptor beta chains from one sample in a study of cytotoxic CD8 clonotypes in ibrutinib-treated CLL. Generated by immunoSEQ multiplex PCR, the TCRdb table keeps only in-frame clones and is missing some. The data hold some 200,000 clones, with around three quarters observed a single time. The sample in question was PBMCs, obtained after 24 months of ibrutinib treatment. These receptors all stem from a human donor with chronic lymphocytic leukemia. The CDR3 runs from the conserved cysteine through the conserved F or W. D genes are given only for firm matches. The size field is filled for only some rows; it gives once, few, many or a size class.

TRBD1 TRBJ1-2 TRBV6-5 . TGTGCCAGCAGTTTGGGGGTGACAGGGAACTATGGCTACACCTTC CASSLGVTGNYGYTF
. TRBJ1-1 TRBV5-1 once TGCGCCAGCAGCTCCTTACAGGGAGGGAACACTGAAGCTTTCTTT CASSSLQGGNTEAFF
TRBD2 TRBJ2-1 TRBV2 . TGTGCCAGCAGCTCTCTAAGCGGGACTGAGCAGTTCTTC CASSSLSGTEQFF
TRBD1 TRBJ2-2 TRBV19 . TGTGCCAGCTCGACAGGGGGATTGGGGGAGCTGTTTTTT CASSTGGLGELFF
TRBD2 TRBJ2-1 TRBV6-1 . TGTGCCAGCAGTGAAATAGCGGGAGAACTCTACAATGAGCAGTTCTTC CASSEIAGELYNEQFF
. TRBJ2-1 TRBV14 few TGTGCCAGCAGCCAATTGAGCTTGGTTGAGCAGTTCTTC CASSQLSLVEQFF
TRBD1 TRBJ1-5 TRBV30 . TGTGCCTGGAACCCCGGACAGGGGCAGCCCCAGCATTTT CAWNPGQGQPQHF
TRBD1 TRBJ1-1 TRBV6-5 . TGTGCCAGCAGCAACAGGGGTTTGACTGAAGCTTTCTTT CASSNRGLTEAFF
TRBD2 TRBJ2-7 TRBV15 . TGTGCCACCAGCAGAGATGGGCTAGCGGGGGGTTCCTACGAGCAGTACTTC CATSRDGLAGGSYEQYF
TRBD2 TRBJ2-6 TRBV4-3 . TGCGCCAGCAGCCAAGTAACCGTCGAGCGGGGCAGGGCTGGGGCCAACGTCCTGACTTTC CASSQVTVERGRAGANVLTF
TRBD2 TRBJ2-1 TRBV6-6 . TGTGCCAGCAGAAAAGGACTAGAACAGTTCTTC CASRKGLEQFF
. TRBJ2-1 TRBV4-3 once TGCGCCAGCAGCCAAGATCTGAGCGGACTCTACAATGAGCAGTTCTTC CASSQDLSGLYNEQFF
TRBD2 TRBJ2-2 TRBV7-2 . TGTGCCAGCAGCTGGGGACTAGCGGGATTAACCGGGGAGCTGTTTTTT CASSWGLAGLTGELFF
TRBD1 TRBJ1-1 TRBV18 few TGTGCCAGCTCACCGGTCTTAGGGACAGGGGCTGAAGCTTTCTTT CASSPVLGTGAEAFF
. TRBJ2-1 TRBV7-8 . TGTGCCAGCAGCTTAGCTGGGGGGGCTAATGAGCAGTTCTTC CASSLAGGANEQFF
. TRBJ2-5 TRBV11-3 . TGTGCCAGCAGCTCAAGACAGGGAGGGACCCAGTACTTC CASSSRQGGTQYF